The 27 T cell receptor beta chains below were found in one sample sequenced in a study of OX40 agonist ivuxolimab in advanced cancers. Libraries were prepared by immunoSEQ multiplex PCR; TCRdb keeps only in-frame clonotypes and omits some of them. Among some 25,000 clones listed, around four fifths were seen once. This material consisted of CD4+ or CD8+ T cells sorted from blood, taken in a trial of the OX40 agonist ivuxolimab. These receptors came from an adult with an advanced solid tumor such as melanoma, head and neck, liver or kidney cancer.

The chain has TRBV5-4 and TRBJ2-3, with 8 bases identical to TRBD2. This CDR3 is 17 amino acids long. Trimming took 4 bases from V and 0 from J; bases not matched to a gene: 10. The germline V gene has CDR1 SGHNT and CDR2 YYREEE (reference sequence). The CDR3 is CASSPLSGALSTDTQYF. CDR3 DNA sequence: TGTGCCAGCAGCCCCCTTAGCGGGGCCCTTAGCACAGATACGCAGTATTTT.

V and J are TRBV5-6 and TRBJ2-3; TRBD1 aligns across 9 bases. Germline trimming cut 4 bases from V and 0 bases from J; bases unmatched to any gene: 15. The CDR3 spans 19 residues. The germline V gene encodes CDR1 SGHDT and CDR2 YYEEEE. CDR3 coding DNA: TGTGCCAGCAGCAGTACCATGACAGGGGGTTCTCTTAGCACAGATACGCAGTATTTT. It yields the protein CASSSTMTGGSLSTDTQYF. The entire variable domain, with the rest obtained from reference TRBV5-6 and TRBJ2-3, is as follows: DAGVTQSPTHLIKTRGQQVTLRCSPKSGHDTVSWYQQALGQGPQFIFQYYEEEERQRGNFPDRFSGHQFPNYSSELNVNALLLGDSALYLCASSSTMTGGSLSTDTQYFGPGTRLTVL.

This clone was seen a few times. The V gene is TRBV5-6, the J gene TRBJ1-6; 9 bases align to TRBD1. Unmatched junction bases numbered 8, after V lost 3 bases and J lost 10 bases. Germline V gene data show CDR1 as SGHDT and CDR2 as YYEEEE. The CDR3 is made up of 15 amino acids. The CDR3 here is CASSWDREPYSPLHF. CDR3 sequence (DNA): TGTGCCAGCAGCTGGGACAGGGAACCCTACTCACCCCTCCACTTT.

CDR3 nucleotides: TGCGCCAGCAGCCAAGGGCCGGGACAGGGAGGACGGGTGTTATTCTTC. The encoded protein is CASSQGPGQGGRVLFF. The chain uses TRBV4-3 and TRBJ2-1, with 9 bases lining up with TRBD1. Germline-derived CDR1 and CDR2 are LGHNA and YSLEER. There are 16 residues in the CDR3. The trim removed 1 base at V and 16 bases at J, leaving 17 bases unmatched.

The genes are TRBV5-8 and TRBJ2-7; tentatively, D is TRBD1 (5 bases). The CDR3 runs 14 residues. Germline V lookup: CDR1 SGHTS, CDR2 YDEGEE. V lost 1 base and J 2 bases, leaving 10 bases between the germline ends. The DNA for the CDR3 is TGTGCCAGCAGCTTGAGGCTCAGGGCCTACGAGCAGTACTTC. It is translated as CASSLRLRAYEQYF.

CDR3 protein: CASSYSGGAADTQYF. The CDR3 coding sequence is TGTGCCAGCAGCTACAGCGGGGGGGCAGCAGATACGCAGTATTTT. The gene calls are TRBV5-4 and TRBJ2-3; TRBD2 aligns across 10 bases. The V gene's germline CDR1 is SGHNT and CDR2 YYREEE (reference sequence). Trimming removed 3 bases from V and 4 bases from J; junction bases left unmatched: 5. The CDR3 is 15 residues long. Full variable domain (rest looked up from reference TRBV5-4 and TRBJ2-3): ETGVTQSPTHLIKTRGQQVTLRCSSQSGHNTVSWYQQALGQGPQFIFQYYREEENGRGNFPPRFSGLQFPNYSSELNVNALELDDSALYLCASSYSGGAADTQYFGPGTRLTVL.

The chain carries TRBV11-3 and TRBJ2-7; 10 bases map to TRBD1. Germline V lookup: CDR1 SGHNT, CDR2 YENEEA. The CDR3 consists of 16 residues. V shed 6 bases and J 1 base; nucleotides not matched to a gene: 9. The CDR3 region has the DNA TGTGCCAGCAGGCCGCGACAGGGGGCCAAGTCCTACGAGCAGTACTTC. This codes for CASRPRQGAKSYEQYF.

The chain joins TRBV15 to TRBJ2-7, with 8 positions matching TRBD1. From germline, CDR1 is LNHNV and CDR2 YYDKDF (reference sequence). CDR3 size: 15 residues. Trimming removed 0 bases from V and 2 bases from J; junction bases left unmatched: 3. CDR3: CATSREQGDPYEQYF. CDR3 bases: TGTGCCACCAGCAGAGAACAGGGGGATCCCTACGAGCAGTACTTC.

This chain uses TRBV7-9 with TRBJ1-1; D is possibly TRBD1 (5 bases). The V and J ends lost 4 bases and 0 bases respectively, with 18 bases between them. This CDR3 region has 17 residues. From germline, CDR1 is SEHNR and CDR2 FQNEAQ (reference sequence). The CDR3 sequence: CASSSRQSLQVNTEAFF. CDR3 nucleotide sequence: TGTGCCAGCAGCTCCCGACAGAGCCTCCAGGTGAACACTGAAGCTTTCTTT.

The gene calls are TRBV9 and TRBJ2-3; D gene uncertain. The length of the CDR3 is 12 residues. CDR1 is SGDLS, CDR2 YYNGEE, per germline. The V end was cut by 5 bases, the J end by 2 bases, with 6 bases between. CDR3 nucleotide sequence: TGTGCCAGCAGGGGTATCACAGATACGCAGTATTTT. This encodes CASRGITDTQYF.

The V gene is TRBV5-6, the J gene TRBJ2-7, with a weak D call TRBD2 (6 bases). Germline CDR1 SGHDT, CDR2 YYEEEE. The CDR3 runs to 14 residues. V was trimmed by 0 bases and J by 4 bases, leaving 11 bases between them. DNA for the CDR3: TGTGCCAGCAGCTTGGGTGTTGGGACTTACGAGCAGTACTTC. Amino acid sequence: CASSLGVGTYEQYF.

J is TRBJ2-1 and V is TRBV29-1; D uncertain. The CDR3 extends over 14 amino acids. V gave up 3 bases and J gave up 1 base, with 10 bases separating them. Germline CDR1 is SQVTM and CDR2 is ANQGSEA. The CDR3, as DNA: TGCAGCGTTGATAGGGTGAAATCCTACAATGAGCAGTTCTTC. It encodes CSVDRVKSYNEQFF.

The V and J genes are TRBV7-6 and TRBJ1-6, with D perhaps TRBD1 (6 bases). CDR1 is SGHVS, CDR2 FNYEAQ, per germline. This CDR3 has 16 residues. Trimming removed 4 bases at V and 6 bases at J, with 16 bases between. CDR3 region: CASSWGAPGANSPLHF. The CDR3 bases are TGTGCCAGCAGCTGGGGAGCTCCGGGGGCTAATTCACCCCTCCACTTT.

V is TRBV5-6 and J is TRBJ2-7, with 8 bases aligning to TRBD1. This CDR3 region has 14 residues. In germline, CDR1 is SGHDT, CDR2 YYEEEE. V lost 2 bases, J lost 3 bases, and 4 bases stayed unmatched. The CDR3 is CASSFVDRDYEQYF. The CDR3, as DNA: TGTGCCAGCAGCTTTGTGGACAGGGACTACGAGCAGTACTTC.

The chain has TRBV9 and TRBJ1-1, with D unresolved. The germline V gene has CDR1 SGDLS and CDR2 YYNGEE. This CDR3 is built from 15 residues. V was trimmed by 0 bases and J by 1 base, leaving 10 bases between them. The DNA of the CDR3 is TGTGCCAGCAGCGTAGGTGGAGGCCCGAACACTGAAGCTTTCTTT. It encodes CASSVGGGPNTEAFF.

This clone was counted a few times. The gene calls are TRBV30 and TRBJ1-5; 8 nucleotides line up with TRBD1. With V trimmed by 5 bases and J by 9 bases, 9 bases remained unmatched. The CDR3 is 13 amino acids. Germline V gene lookup returns CDR1 GTSNPN and CDR2 SVGIG (reference sequence). The CDR3: CAWGTGRARPQHF. The CDR3, as DNA: TGTGCCTGGGGGACAGGCCGAGCTAGGCCCCAGCATTTT. Variable domain in full (rest from reference TRBV30 and TRBJ1-5): SQTIHQWPATLVQPVGSPLSLECTVEGTSNPNLYWYRQAAGRGLQLLFYSVGIGQISSEVPQNLSASRPQDRQFILSSKKLLLSDSGFYLCAWGTGRARPQHFGDGTRLSIL.

There are a few counts of this clone. The chain recombines TRBV27 with TRBJ1-1, with D tentatively TRBD1 (5 bases). V lost 5 bases and J 4 bases, leaving 11 bases between the germline ends. The germline V gene encodes CDR1 MNHEY and CDR2 SMNVEV (reference sequence). The CDR3 runs to 13 residues. The CDR3 region is CASSRGSGTEAFF. CDR3 sequence (DNA): TGTGCCAGCAGTCGGGGGTCGGGCACTGAAGCTTTCTTT.

This clone came up a few times. The sample contains more than one DNA sequence encoding this CDR3. The chain has TRBV10-3 and TRBJ1-1, with a tentative D call TRBD1 (5 bases). The CDR3 runs 15 residues. CDR1 is ENHRY, CDR2 SYGVKD, per germline. Trimming stripped 0 bases from V and 0 bases from J, with 8 bases between. CDR3 region: CAISESDSLNTEAFF. The DNA of the CDR3 is TGTGCCATCAGTGAGTCCGACAGCCTGAACACTGAAGCTTTCTTT.

The chain employs TRBV9 and TRBJ2-3, with D uncertain. CDR3 length: 14 residues. The V and J ends lost 0 bases and 6 bases respectively, with 11 bases between them. Germline-derived CDR1 and CDR2 are SGDLS and YYNGEE. CDR3 loop: CASSVEVVWDTQYF. The CDR3 nucleotides are TGTGCCAGCAGCGTAGAGGTAGTTTGGGATACGCAGTATTTT.

The CDR3 sequence is CAWRVNRRGKEKLFF. CDR3 bases: TGTGCCTGGAGGGTAAACAGGAGGGGAAAAGAAAAACTGTTTTTT. This sequence joins TRBV30 and TRBJ1-4, with D perhaps TRBD1 (5 bases). The CDR3 spans 15 residues. V shed 3 bases and J shed 8 bases, with 19 bases lying between them. Germline V CDR1 and CDR2: GTSNPN, SVGIG (reference sequence).

The rearrangement links TRBV6-5 to TRBJ2-7; 9 nucleotides agree with TRBD1. CDR3 length equals 15 residues. Germline V gene lookup returns CDR1 MNHEY and CDR2 SVGAGI. V lost 0 bases, J lost 1 base, and 1 base stayed unmatched. CDR3 residues: CASSYSGTGSYEQYF. CDR3 bases: TGTGCCAGCAGTTACTCCGGGACAGGGTCCTACGAGCAGTACTTC.

V and J are TRBV4-1 and TRBJ1-6; 7 bases fit TRBD1. The germline gives CDR1 MGHRA, CDR2 YSYEKL. V lost 0 bases, J lost 4 bases, and 6 bases stayed unmatched. The CDR3 runs to 17 residues. CDR3 in DNA: TGCGCCAGCAGCCAAGATCAAAGGGGGCCATATAATTCACCCCTCCACTTT. Its protein product is CASSQDQRGPYNSPLHF.

V usage is TRBV6-6 and J usage is TRBJ1-2; the D is unclear. V was cut by 0 bases and J by 2 bases, with 13 bases left in between. Per germline, CDR1 MNHNY and CDR2 SVGAGI (reference sequence). This CDR3 has 16 amino acids. The CDR3 protein is CASSYSRAAQNYGYTF. The CDR3 region has the DNA TGTGCCAGCAGTTACTCGCGTGCAGCCCAAAACTATGGCTACACCTTC.

The rearrangement uses TRBV2 and TRBJ2-3; possible D gene TRBD2, 5 bases. Germline values: CDR1 SNHLY, CDR2 FYNNEI. This CDR3 spans 16 amino acids. The V end lost 0 bases, the J end lost 1 base, and 11 bases lay between the germline ends. The CDR3 spells CASSEAPGGGTDTQYF. The CDR3 bases are TGTGCCAGCAGTGAAGCACCAGGAGGTGGCACAGATACGCAGTATTTT.

This rearrangement joins TRBV27 to TRBJ1-4; TRBD1 agrees at 7 bases. Trimming took 4 bases from V and 4 from J; bases not matched to a gene: 3. Germline CDR1 and CDR2: MNHEY and SMNVEV (reference sequence). The CDR3 has 14 residues. The CDR3 here is CASSSRGGNEKLFF. CDR3 bases: TGTGCCAGCAGTTCCAGGGGGGGTAATGAAAAACTGTTTTTT.

Details on this clone: A much larger clone lies a single base off, so this may be a read error. The chain recombines TRBV30 with TRBJ2-7, with TRBD2 matching 8 bases. V was clipped by 8 bases and J by 6 bases; unmatched bases: 9. From germline, CDR1 is GTSNPN and CDR2 SVGIG (reference sequence). This CDR3 region has 12 residues. DNA of the CDR3: TGTGCCGGGCGGGGGGAACGGGGCGAGCAGTACTTC. Translation: CAGRGERGEQYF.

This chain connects TRBV11-3 to TRBJ2-1; 7 bases agree with TRBD1. CDR1 and CDR2 (germline): SGHNT, YENEEA. V dropped 4 bases and J dropped 3; count of bases not matched to a gene: 3. CDR3 size: 14 residues. CDR3 bases: TGTGCCAGCAGCTCCGGGACAGTCTACAATGAGCAGTTCTTC. Translated: CASSSGTVYNEQFF.